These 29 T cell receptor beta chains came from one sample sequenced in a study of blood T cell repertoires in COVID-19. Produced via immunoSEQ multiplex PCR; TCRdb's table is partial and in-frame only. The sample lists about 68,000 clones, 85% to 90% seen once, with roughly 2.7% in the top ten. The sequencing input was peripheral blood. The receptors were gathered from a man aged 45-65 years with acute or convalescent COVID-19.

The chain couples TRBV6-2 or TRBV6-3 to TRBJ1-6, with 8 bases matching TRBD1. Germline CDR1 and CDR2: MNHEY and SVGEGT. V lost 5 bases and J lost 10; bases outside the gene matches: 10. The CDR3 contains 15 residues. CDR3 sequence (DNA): TGTGCCAGCAGTCCCCCGAGACAGGGGAAATCACCCCTCCACTTT. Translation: CASSPPRQGKSPLHF.

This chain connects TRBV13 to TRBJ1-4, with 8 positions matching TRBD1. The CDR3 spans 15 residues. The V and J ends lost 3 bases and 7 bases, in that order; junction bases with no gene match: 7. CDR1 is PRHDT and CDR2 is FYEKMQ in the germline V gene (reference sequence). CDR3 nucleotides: TGTGCCAGCAGCTTTTCGGCAGGGGGCCCTGAAAAACTGTTTTTT. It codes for CASSFSAGGPEKLFF.

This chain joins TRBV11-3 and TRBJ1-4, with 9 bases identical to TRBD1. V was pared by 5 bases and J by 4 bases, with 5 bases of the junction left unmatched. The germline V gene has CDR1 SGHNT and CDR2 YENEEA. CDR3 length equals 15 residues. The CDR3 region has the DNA TGTGCCAGCAGCCCATCGGACAGGGGTAATGAAAAACTGTTTTTT. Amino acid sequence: CASSPSDRGNEKLFF.

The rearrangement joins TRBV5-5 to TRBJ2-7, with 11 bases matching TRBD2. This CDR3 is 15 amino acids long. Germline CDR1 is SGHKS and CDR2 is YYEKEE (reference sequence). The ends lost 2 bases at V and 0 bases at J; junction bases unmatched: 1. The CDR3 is CASSFGLAGSYEQYV. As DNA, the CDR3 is TGTGCCAGCAGCTTTGGACTAGCGGGCTCCTACGAGCAGTACGTC.

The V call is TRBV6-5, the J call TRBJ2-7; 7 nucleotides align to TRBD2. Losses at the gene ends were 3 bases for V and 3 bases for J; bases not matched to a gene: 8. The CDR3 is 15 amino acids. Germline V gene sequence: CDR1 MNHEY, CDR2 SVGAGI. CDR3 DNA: TGTGCCAGCAGTTATGCTGCGGGAGCGGGCTACGAGCAGTACTTC. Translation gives CASSYAAGAGYEQYF.

DNA for the CDR3: TGTGCCAGCAGCTTAGGACAGGGAGGGGAAAAACTGTTTTTT. It yields the protein CASSLGQGGEKLFF. The chain has TRBV3-1 (or the pseudogene TRBV3-2) and TRBJ1-4, with 8 positions matching TRBD1. The CDR3 is 14 amino acids. Germline V gene lookup returns CDR1 LGHDT and CDR2 YNNKEL (reference sequence). Trimming took 5 bases from V and 8 from J; bases not matched to a gene: 7.

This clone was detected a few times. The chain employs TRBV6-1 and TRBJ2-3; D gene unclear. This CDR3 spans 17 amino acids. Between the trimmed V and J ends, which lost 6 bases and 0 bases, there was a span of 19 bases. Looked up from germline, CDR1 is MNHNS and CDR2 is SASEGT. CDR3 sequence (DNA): TGTGCCAGCAGCGAAATTTCTACCTATGCTAGCACAGATACGCAGTATTTT. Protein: CASSEISTYASTDTQYF.

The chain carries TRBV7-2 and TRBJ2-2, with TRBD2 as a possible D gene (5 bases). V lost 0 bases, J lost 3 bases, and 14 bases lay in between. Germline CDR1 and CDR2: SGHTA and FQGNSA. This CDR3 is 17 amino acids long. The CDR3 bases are TGTGCCAGCAGCTTAGCGCTGGTGGGAGCCTACACCGGGGAGCTGTTTTTT. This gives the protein CASSLALVGAYTGELFF.

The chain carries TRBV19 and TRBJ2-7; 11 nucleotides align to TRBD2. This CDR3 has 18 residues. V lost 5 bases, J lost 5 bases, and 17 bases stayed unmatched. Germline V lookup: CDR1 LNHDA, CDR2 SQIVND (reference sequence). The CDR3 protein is CASSAGQILAGEVNEQYF. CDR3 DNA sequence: TGTGCCAGTAGTGCAGGGCAGATACTAGCGGGAGAAGTAAACGAGCAGTACTTC. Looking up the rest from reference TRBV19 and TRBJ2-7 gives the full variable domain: DGGITQSPKYLFRKEGQNVTLSCEQNLNHDAMYWYRQDPGQGLRLIYYSQIVNDFQKGDIAEGYSVSREKKESFPLTVTSAQKNPTAFYLCASSAGQILAGEVNEQYFGPGTRLTVT.

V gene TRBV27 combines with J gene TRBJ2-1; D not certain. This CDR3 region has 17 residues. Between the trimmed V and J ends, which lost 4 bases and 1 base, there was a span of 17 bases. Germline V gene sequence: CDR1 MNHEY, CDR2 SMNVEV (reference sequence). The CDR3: CASSSTIGVRSYNEQFF. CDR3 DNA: TGTGCCAGCAGTTCCACGATTGGAGTAAGGTCCTACAATGAGCAGTTCTTC.

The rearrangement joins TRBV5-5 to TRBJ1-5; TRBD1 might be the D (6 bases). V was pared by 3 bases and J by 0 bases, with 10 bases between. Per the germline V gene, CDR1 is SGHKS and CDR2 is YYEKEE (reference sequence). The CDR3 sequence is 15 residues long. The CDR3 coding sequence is TGTGCCAGCAGCTCCGGGACATCTAGCAATCAGCCCCAGCATTTT. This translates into CASSSGTSSNQPQHF.

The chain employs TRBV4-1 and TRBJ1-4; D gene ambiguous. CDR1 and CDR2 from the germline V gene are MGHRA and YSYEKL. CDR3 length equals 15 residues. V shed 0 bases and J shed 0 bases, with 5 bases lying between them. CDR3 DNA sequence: TGCGCCAGCAGCCAAGAGTCTGCAACTAATGAAAAACTGTTTTTT. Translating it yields CASSQESATNEKLFF.

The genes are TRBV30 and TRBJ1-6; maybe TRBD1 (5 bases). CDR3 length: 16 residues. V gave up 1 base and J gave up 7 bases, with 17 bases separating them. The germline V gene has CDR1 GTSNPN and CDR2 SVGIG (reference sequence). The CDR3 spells CAWSAHGGVRNSPLHF. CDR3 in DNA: TGTGCCTGGAGTGCCCATGGAGGGGTAAGGAATTCACCCCTCCACTTT.

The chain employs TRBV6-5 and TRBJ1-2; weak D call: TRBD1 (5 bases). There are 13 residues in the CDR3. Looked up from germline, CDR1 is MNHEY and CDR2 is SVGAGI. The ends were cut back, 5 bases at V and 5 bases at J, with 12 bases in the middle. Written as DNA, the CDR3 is TGTGCCAGCAGTCAAACAGGAAGTTATGGCTACACCTTC. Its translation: CASSQTGSYGYTF.

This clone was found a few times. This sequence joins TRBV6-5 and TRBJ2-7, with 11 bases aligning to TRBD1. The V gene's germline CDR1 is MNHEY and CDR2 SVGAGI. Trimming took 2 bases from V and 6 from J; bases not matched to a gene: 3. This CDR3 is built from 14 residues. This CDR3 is CASSYTGQGAEQYF. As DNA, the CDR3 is TGTGCCAGCAGTTACACCGGACAGGGGGCCGAGCAGTACTTC.

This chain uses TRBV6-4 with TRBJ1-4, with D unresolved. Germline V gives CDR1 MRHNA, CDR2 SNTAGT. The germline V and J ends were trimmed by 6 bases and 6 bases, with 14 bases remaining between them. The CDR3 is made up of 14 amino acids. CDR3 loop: CASRFQEGDEKLFF. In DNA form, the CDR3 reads TGTGCCAGCAGATTCCAGGAGGGCGATGAAAAACTGTTTTTT.

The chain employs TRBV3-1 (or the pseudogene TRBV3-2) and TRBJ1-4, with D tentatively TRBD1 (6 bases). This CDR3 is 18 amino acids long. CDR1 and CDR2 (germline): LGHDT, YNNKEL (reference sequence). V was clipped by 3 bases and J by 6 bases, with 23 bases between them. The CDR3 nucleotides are TGTGCCAGCAGCCACGGCCCATACAGGATGGACAGTTATGAAAAACTGTTTTTT. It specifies CASSHGPYRMDSYEKLFF.

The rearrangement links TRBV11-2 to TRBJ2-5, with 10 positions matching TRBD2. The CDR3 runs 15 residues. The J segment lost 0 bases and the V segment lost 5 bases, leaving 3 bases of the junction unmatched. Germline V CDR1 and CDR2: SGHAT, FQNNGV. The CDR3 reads CASSTGLADQETQYF. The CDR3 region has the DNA TGTGCCAGCAGCACCGGACTAGCGGACCAAGAGACCCAGTACTTC.

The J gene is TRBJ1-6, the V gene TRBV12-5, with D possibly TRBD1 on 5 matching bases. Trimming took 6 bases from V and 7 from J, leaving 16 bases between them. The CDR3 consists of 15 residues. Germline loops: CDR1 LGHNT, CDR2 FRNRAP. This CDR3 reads CASGPGISRNSPLHF. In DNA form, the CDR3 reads TGTGCTAGTGGCCCAGGGATTTCGAGGAATTCACCCCTCCACTTT.

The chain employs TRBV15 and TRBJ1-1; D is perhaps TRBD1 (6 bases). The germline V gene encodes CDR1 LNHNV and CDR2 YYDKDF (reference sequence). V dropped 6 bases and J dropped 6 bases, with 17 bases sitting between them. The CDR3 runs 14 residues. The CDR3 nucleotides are TGTGCCACCAGTAATACAGGGTTTTCCGCTGAAGCTTTCTTT. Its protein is CATSNTGFSAEAFF.

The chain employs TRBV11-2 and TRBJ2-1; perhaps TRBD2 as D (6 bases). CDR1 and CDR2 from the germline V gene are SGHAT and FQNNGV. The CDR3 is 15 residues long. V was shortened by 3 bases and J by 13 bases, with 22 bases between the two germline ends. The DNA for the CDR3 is TGTGCCAGCAGCTTGGACTACCACGAACTGAACAATCAGTTCTTC. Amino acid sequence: CASSLDYHELNNQFF. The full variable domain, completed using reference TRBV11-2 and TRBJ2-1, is EAGVAQSPRYKIIEKRQSVAFWCNPISGHATLYWYQQILGQGPKLLIQFQNNGVVDDSQLPKDRFSAERLKGVDSTLKIQPAKLEDSAVYLCASSLDYHELNNQFFGPGTRLTVL.

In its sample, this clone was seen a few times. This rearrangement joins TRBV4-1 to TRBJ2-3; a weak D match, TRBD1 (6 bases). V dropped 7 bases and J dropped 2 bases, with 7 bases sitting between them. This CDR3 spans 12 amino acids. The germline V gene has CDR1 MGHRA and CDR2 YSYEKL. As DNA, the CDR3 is TGCGCCAGCAAGGGGGACACAGATACGCAGTATTTT. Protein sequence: CASKGDTDTQYF.

CDR3 region: CASMRDSPNTGELFF. CDR3 in DNA: TGTGCCAGCATGCGGGACAGCCCAAACACCGGGGAGCTGTTTTTT. The chain uses TRBV2 and TRBJ2-2; D is possibly TRBD1 (7 bases). Germline V gene lookup returns CDR1 SNHLY and CDR2 FYNNEI. The CDR3 covers 15 residues. The V end lost 7 bases, the J end lost 2 bases, and 14 bases lay between the germline ends.

CDR3 region: CASSGGPYEQYF. Here the CDR3 DNA reads TGTGCCAGCTCGGGGGGACCCTACGAGCAGTACTTC. This chain uses TRBV18 with TRBJ2-7; TRBD2 is a possible D gene (6 bases). The CDR3 runs 12 residues. The germline gives CDR1 KGHSH, CDR2 LQKENI. Trimming pared 6 bases from V and 2 bases from J, leaving 8 bases between. Full variable domain (outside the CDR3, taken from reference TRBV18 and TRBJ2-7): NAGVMQNPRHLVRRRGQEARLRCSPMKGHSHVYWYRQLPEEGLKFMVYLQKENIIDESGMPKERFSAEFPKEGPSILRIQQVVRGDSAAYFCASSGGPYEQYFGPGTRLTVT.

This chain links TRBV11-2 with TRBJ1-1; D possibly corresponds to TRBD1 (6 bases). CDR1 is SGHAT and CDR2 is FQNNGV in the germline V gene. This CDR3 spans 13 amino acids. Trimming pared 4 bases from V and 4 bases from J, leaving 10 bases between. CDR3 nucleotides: TGTGCCAGCAGCTCAGGACAGATCACTGAAGCTTTCTTT. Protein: CASSSGQITEAFF. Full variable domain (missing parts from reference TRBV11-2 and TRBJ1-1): EAGVAQSPRYKIIEKRQSVAFWCNPISGHATLYWYQQILGQGPKLLIQFQNNGVVDDSQLPKDRFSAERLKGVDSTLKIQPAKLEDSAVYLCASSSGQITEAFFGQGTRLTVV.

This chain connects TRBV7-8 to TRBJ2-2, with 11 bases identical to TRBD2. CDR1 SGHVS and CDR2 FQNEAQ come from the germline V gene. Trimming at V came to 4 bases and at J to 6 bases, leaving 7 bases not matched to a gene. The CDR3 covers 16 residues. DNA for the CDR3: TGTGCCAGCAGCTCTCAAATAGCGGGAGGGCCCGGGGAGCTGTTTTTT. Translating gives CASSSQIAGGPGELFF.

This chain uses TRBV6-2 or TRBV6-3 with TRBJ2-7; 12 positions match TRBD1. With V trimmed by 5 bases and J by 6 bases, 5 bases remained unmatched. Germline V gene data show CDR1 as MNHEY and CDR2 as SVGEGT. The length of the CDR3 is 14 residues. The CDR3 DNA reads TGTGCCAGCAGTCGGGACAGGGGGCTGTCCGAGCAGTACTTC. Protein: CASSRDRGLSEQYF.

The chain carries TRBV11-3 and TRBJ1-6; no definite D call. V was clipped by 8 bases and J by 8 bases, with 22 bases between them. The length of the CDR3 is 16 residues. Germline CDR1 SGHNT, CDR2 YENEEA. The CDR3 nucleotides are TGTGCCAGCGGGAACCATCGAGCGGGCGGTTATTCACCCCTCCACTTT. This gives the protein CASGNHRAGGYSPLHF.

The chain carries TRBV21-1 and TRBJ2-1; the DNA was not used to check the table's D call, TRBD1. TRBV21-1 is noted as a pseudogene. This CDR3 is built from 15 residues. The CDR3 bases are TGTGCCAGGGCGATGGGGCCCCCTGTCTACAATGAGCAGTTCTTC. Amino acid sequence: CARAMGPPVYNEQFF.